This T cell receptor (beta chain) was documented in a study of T cells in localized non-small cell lung cancer. CDR3 length: 14 residues. The germline CDR1 and CDR2 sequences are SGHRS and YFSETQ. Trimming took off 4 bases at V and 5 bases at J, with 13 bases between the two ends. The data were produced by immunoSEQ multiplex PCR, yet TCRdb's version contains in-frame clones alone and is incomplete. The sample gives 25,000 to 35,000 clones, 80% to 95% of which show up once; under 30% is in the top ten. Sequenced here: peripheral blood, sampled before any cancer treatment. This chain links TRBV5-1 with TRBJ2-1, with D possibly matching TRBD2 (6 bases). This sequence originates from a female donor over 55 with stage I lung adenocarcinoma. CDR3 nucleotides: TGCGCCAGCAGCCTGACTAGGGCTGACAATGAGCAGTTCTTC. Translation gives CASSLTRADNEQFF.